These T cell receptor beta chains were read from a single sample in a study of CXCR3-negative and CXCR3-positive naive CD8 T cells. TCRdb re-called the 5' RACE reads; one entry per CDR3 protein, DNA not given. This sample carries roughly 93,000 distinct CDR3 sequences, with about 1% going to the ten biggest clones. The sample was naive CXCR3+ CD8+ T cells from blood. The receptors were sampled from a human donor in good health. Some clones in this sample may be carry-over from other donors' samples. CDR3s include the opening cysteine and the closing phenylalanine or tryptophan.

j_gene | v_gene | CDR3aa
TRBJ2-1 | TRBV19 | CASSQGPYNEQFF
TRBJ2-2 | TRBV10-3 | CAISEFSGTGHGELFF
TRBJ2-3 | TRBV28 | CASAGQKNTDTQYF
TRBJ2-5 | TRBV9 | CASSVGEGTRTARPPTQYF
TRBJ1-1 | TRBV12-3/TRBV12-4 | CASSFQGMNTEAFF
TRBJ2-1 | TRBV7-3 | CASSLSGVFNNADEQFF
TRBJ2-7 | TRBV7-3 | CASSFNNDYEQYF
TRBJ2-7 | TRBV12-3/TRBV12-4 | CASSLTGIYEQYF
TRBJ1-6 | TRBV7-2 | CASSDPHSPLHF
TRBJ2-3 | TRBV7-6 | CASSSHGGTTDTQYF
TRBJ2-7 | TRBV6-5 | CASSYSRDIDYEQYF
TRBJ2-3 | TRBV7-8 | CASSSRPPGEADTQYF
TRBJ1-2 | TRBV7-6 | CASSSAGTGNGYTF
TRBJ1-1 | TRBV7-9 | CASSPRGGVMGNTEAFF
TRBJ2-1 | TRBV5-4 | CARTQQGASYNEQFF
TRBJ2-7 | TRBV7-6 | CASRQGQGVYEQYF
TRBJ2-1 | TRBV6-5 | CASSYIYLVGTQHNEQFF
TRBJ2-1 | TRBV7-3 | CASSSWALEVEQFF
TRBJ1-2 | TRBV29-1 | CSAEDRGSYGYTF
TRBJ2-1 | TRBV6-2/TRBV6-3 | CASSYSTIPPHNEQFF
TRBJ1-1 | TRBV12-5 | CASGLSWERDTEAFF
TRBJ2-7 | TRBV23-1 | CASSQSSRGQAKYEQYF
TRBJ2-7 | TRBV3-1 | CASSQPTSGEGYEQYF
TRBJ2-5 | TRBV7-6 | CASSLELARMYQETQYF
TRBJ2-1 | TRBV28 | CASSLRGNEQFF
TRBJ2-7 | TRBV9 | CASSVGTGAYEQYF
TRBJ2-7 | TRBV20-1 | CSASPPRDSYEQYF
TRBJ2-4 | TRBV27 | CASQAGGPRNIQYF
TRBJ2-7 | TRBV20-1 | CSARTSGASYEQYF
TRBJ2-5 | TRBV7-6 | CASSLGGSGTGETQYF